Presented here are 6 T cell receptor beta chains from one specimen sequenced in a study of T cells in Graves' hyperthyroidism and ophthalmopathy (dated by TCRdb to the late 2010s). Library construction relied on multiplex PCR. Instrument used: Illumina HiSeq 2000. Amplification of TCR beta CDR3 regions was carried out from RNA transcripts. The first round of RT-PCR for the TCR CDR3 was performed with the HTBI primer set and the Qiagen OneStep RT-PCR kit. TCRdb trimmed public reads at Q25 via fastp, called clones via MiXCR and kept in-frame beta chains. Rows are unified per CDR3 protein, each entry keeping the most common DNA and genes. Here the sample has some 500,000 distinct CDR3 sequences; 14% occur a single time. 15% to 20% of the sample belongs to the ten largest clones. The sequenced sample consisted of blood. These receptors came from a woman between 18 and 29 years old with Graves' hyperthyroidism.

This clonotype was seen many times. The genes are TRBV27 and TRBJ2-1; D is possibly TRBD1 or TRBD2 (5 bases each). The CDR3 consists of 13 residues. Trimming removed 8 bases at V and 8 bases at J, with 16 bases between. The germline CDR1 and CDR2 sequences are MNHEY and SMNVEV (reference sequence). CDR3 loop: CASGDRWGDEQFF. Here the CDR3 DNA reads TGTGCCAGCGGGGACCGTTGGGGCGATGAGCAGTTCTTC.

This clonotype occurred many times. The chain carries TRBV2 and TRBJ2-3; a weak D match, TRBD2 (5 bases). Germline-derived CDR1 and CDR2 are SNHLY and FYNNEI. Trimming shortened V by 10 bases and J by 2 bases, and 25 bases separated the two germline ends. The length of the CDR3 is 17 residues. The CDR3 sequence is CATTPSGVPTLTDTQYF. The CDR3 DNA is TGTGCCACCACTCCCTCCGGGGTACCCACTCTCACAGATACGCAGTATTTT.

At least ten counts were recorded for this clonotype. The CDR3 DNA reads TGTGCCAGCAGCCCTGAGCGGGAGCTGAACGAGCAGTACTTC. It yields the protein CASSPERELNEQYF. The rearrangement links TRBV7-2 to TRBJ2-7, with 8 nucleotides matching TRBD2. Trimming took 5 bases from V and 5 from J; bases not matched to a gene: 8. The V gene's germline CDR1 is SGHTA and CDR2 FQGNSA. This CDR3 spans 14 amino acids.

This chain's CDR3 is CATGRPGDYNEQFF. The CDR3 nucleotides read TGTGCCACCGGGAGACCTGGGGACTACAATGAGCAGTTCTTC. The rearrangement joins TRBV24-1 to TRBJ2-1; a possible D gene is TRBD2 (5 bases). V was shortened by 9 bases and J by 3 bases, with 14 bases between the two germline ends. Per germline, CDR1 KGHDR and CDR2 SFDVKD. The CDR3 spans 14 residues.

This clonotype was recorded a few times. V and J are TRBV4-2 and TRBJ2-2; D remains ambiguous. CDR3 size: 16 residues. The V gene lost 8 bases and the J gene lost 5 bases, with 21 bases spanning the gap. CDR1 is LGHNA and CDR2 is YNFKEQ in the germline V gene. The CDR3 DNA follows: TGTGCCAGCTCCCAACCCTCCCGCAAAGAAACCGGGGAGCTGTTTTTT. Amino acid sequence: CASSQPSRKETGELFF.

This clonotype was detected only a few times. The V and J genes are TRBV15 and TRBJ2-2; TRBD1 matches at 8 bases. After removal of 3 bases from V and 4 bases from J, the junction contained 4 bases not matched to a gene. Per the germline V gene, CDR1 is LNHNV and CDR2 is YYDKDF (reference sequence). This CDR3 is 15 amino acids long. The CDR3 DNA follows: TGTGCCACCAGCAGGGACAGGGTGGGCACCGGGGAGCTGTTTTTT. It translates to CATSRDRVGTGELFF. Full variable domain (missing parts from reference TRBV15 and TRBJ2-2): DAMVIQNPRYQVTQFGKPVTLSCSQTLNHNVMYWYQQKSSQAPKLLFHYYDKDFNNEADTPDNFQSRRPNTSFCFLDIRSPGLGDTAMYLCATSRDRVGTGELFFGEGSRLTVL.